The text below deals with one TCR beta chain. V lost 4 bases, J lost 0 bases, and 8 bases stayed unmatched. CDR3 length: 17 residues. Germline V gene data show CDR1 as SGHRS and CDR2 as YFSETQ. How the authors handled the data: Counts of nucleated cells, estimated from reference gene primer amplification, were obtained. Profiled with immunoSEQ multiplex PCR; TCRdb holds only in-frame clones, not every one. V and J calls and clone size are as listed in that table; D and trimming were resolved from the DNA. The table has 45,000 to 55,000 clones, roughly 90% seen once; the top ten hold roughly 13%. The data are from a study of blood T cell repertoires in COVID-19. Study context: The United States, Italy and Spain were the sources of the acute and convalescent COVID-19 samples. The analysed material was cDNA or gDNA that came from T cells, B-cell-depleted T cells, or PBMCs.

The chain uses TRBV5-1 and TRBJ1-3; 9 bases are a match to TRBD1. Sequenced material: peripheral blood. The sequence came from a man aged 80 or over with acute or convalescent COVID-19. Here the CDR3 reads CASSPAGTGISGNTIYF. CDR3 nucleotide sequence: TGCGCCAGCAGCCCAGCCGGGACAGGGATCTCTGGAAACACCATATATTTT.